Sequencing of this T cell receptor (beta chain) was carried out in a study of T cells expressing NK-cell markers. In the case of this clonotype: Its matching antigen is unknown.

5'RACE template switching with UMIs produced the TCR beta cDNA. After re-calling the 5' RACE reads, TCRdb lists one entry per CDR3 protein, DNA absent. The sample is made up of about 260,000 distinct CDR3 sequences, and the top ten hold roughly 4.2% of it. Regarding the study as a whole: A handful of donors' CD3+CD56-NKG2C+ cells were dominated by the same clonotypes. More than 5 donors had dominant NKG2C+ clonotypes that comprised roughly 1.0-8% of their CD8+ T cells.

The length of the CDR3 is 14 residues. The chain recombines TRBV12-3 or TRBV12-4 with TRBJ2-2; without DNA, the TCRdb call of TRBD2 cannot be checked. Sequencing was done on a sample of blood T cells: a sorted CD56 or NKG2C T cell subset, CD4+ or CD8+ T cells, or bulk PBMC T cells (not recorded which). This receptor was obtained from a woman aged 18 to 75 in good health. The CDR3 spells CASSRWEGTGELFF.